The rows below give T cell receptor beta chains drawn from one sample of a study of blood T cell repertoires in COVID-19. The repertoire was sequenced with immunoSEQ multiplex PCR; TCRdb's copy has only in-frame clones and lacks some. The sample has 150,000 to 200,000 clones, around 87% seen once. Material for sequencing was peripheral blood. Receptors were obtained from a young man with active or convalescent COVID-19. Both conserved end residues are part of each CDR3. Each record gives: D gene, V gene, clone size, J gene, CDR3 protein, CDR3 DNA. D genes are given only for firm matches. Size is stated for part of the rows, as once, few or many counts, or as a class when the clone is expanded.

D: TRBD1
V: TRBV27
size: -
J: TRBJ1-6
CDR3: CASSPRQGSPLHF
DNA: TGTGCCAGCAGTCCCAGACAGGGATCACCCCTCCACTTT

D: TRBD1
V: TRBV29-1
size: -
J: TRBJ2-1
CDR3: CSVVGTRGINEQFF
DNA: TGCAGCGTTGTTGGGACCAGGGGGATCAATGAGCAGTTCTTC

D: -
V: TRBV9
size: -
J: TRBJ1-3
CDR3: CASSDSSSGNTIYF
DNA: TGTGCCAGCAGCGACAGCAGCTCTGGAAACACCATATATTTT

D: TRBD1
V: TRBV10-3
size: -
J: TRBJ1-2
CDR3: CAITESRTGANYGYTF
DNA: TGTGCCATCACGGAGTCGCGGACAGGGGCTAACTATGGCTACACCTTC

D: -
V: TRBV10-2
size: -
J: TRBJ1-2
CDR3: CASSDGGLYGYTF
DNA: TGCGCCAGCAGTGACGGGGGGCTCTATGGCTACACCTTC

D: -
V: TRBV7-2
size: -
J: TRBJ2-7
CDR3: CASSLLAGISYEQYF
DNA: TGTGCCAGCAGCTTATTGGCGGGCATCTCCTACGAGCAGTACTTC

D: TRBD2
V: TRBV2
size: once
J: TRBJ2-5
CDR3: CASSRLAGALGSQYF
DNA: TGTGCCAGCAGCAGACTAGCGGGGGCCCTAGGGTCCCAGTACTTC

D: -
V: TRBV19
size: once
J: TRBJ1-1
CDR3: CASKTGGWTEAFF
DNA: TGTGCCAGTAAGACAGGCGGATGGACTGAAGCTTTCTTT

D: -
V: TRBV29-1
size: -
J: TRBJ2-3
CDR3: CSVDRGDTQYF
DNA: TGCAGCGTTGACCGGGGGGATACGCAGTATTTT

D: -
V: TRBV5-1
size: -
J: TRBJ2-3
CDR3: CASSLVTATDTQYF
DNA: TGCGCCAGCAGCTTAGTCACAGCCACAGATACGCAGTATTTT

D: TRBD1
V: TRBV7-3
size: -
J: TRBJ1-1
CDR3: CASSPNTGGGTEAFF
DNA: TGTGCCAGCAGCCCTAACACAGGGGGCGGCACTGAAGCTTTCTTT

D: TRBD2
V: TRBV2
size: -
J: TRBJ2-3
CDR3: CASTPTSGGGSTDTQYF
DNA: TGTGCCAGCACCCCGACTAGCGGGGGGGGGAGCACAGATACGCAGTATTTT

D: -
V: TRBV5-4
size: -
J: TRBJ2-1
CDR3: CASSLSGNEQFF
DNA: TGTGCCAGCAGCTTGTCAGGCAATGAGCAGTTCTTC

D: TRBD1
V: TRBV24-1
size: -
J: TRBJ1-5
CDR3: CATSDHTGVNQPQHF
DNA: TGTGCCACCAGTGATCACACAGGGGTCAATCAGCCCCAGCATTTT

D: -
V: TRBV10-2
size: -
J: TRBJ1-1
CDR3: CASSEEGTEAFF
DNA: TGCGCCAGCAGTGAGGAGGGCACTGAAGCTTTCTTT

D: TRBD2
V: TRBV30
size: -
J: TRBJ2-2
CDR3: CAWSAPGLAGGELFF
DNA: TGTGCCTGGAGTGCCCCGGGACTAGCTGGCGGGGAGCTGTTTTTT

D: -
V: TRBV5-1
size: -
J: TRBJ1-3
CDR3: CASSPLRSGNSGNTIYF
DNA: TGCGCCAGCAGCCCCCTCAGGTCGGGAAACTCTGGAAACACCATATATTTT

D: -
V: TRBV5-8
size: -
J: TRBJ1-1
CDR3: CASSLFDKINTEAFF
DNA: TGTGCCAGCAGCTTGTTCGACAAGATAAACACTGAAGCTTTCTTT

D: -
V: TRBV3-1/TRBV3-2
size: -
J: TRBJ1-1
CDR3: CASSPGLTNTEAFF
DNA: TGTGCCAGCAGTCCCGGACTAACGAACACTGAAGCTTTCTTT

D: -
V: TRBV5-1
size: -
J: TRBJ1-1
CDR3: CASSLEATGKNTEAFF
DNA: TGCGCCAGCAGCTTGGAGGCAACAGGGAAAAACACTGAAGCTTTCTTT